A single sample gave rise to the 9 T cell receptor beta chains below, sequenced in a study of shared clonotypes between healthy human individuals. The naive CD8 population came from CD45RO-negative cells selected for CCR7, without terminally differentiated effector memory CD45RA+ cells. Assay used: immunoSEQ multiplex PCR; TCRdb lists only in-frame clones, some missing. The sample shows roughly 770,000 clones, about 96% of them seen only once. The sequencing input was naive CD8+ T cells sorted from blood. The receptor set was obtained from a man aged 25 to 40 in good health.

CDR3 loop: CASSEAGTDTQYF. The CDR3 DNA reads TGTGCCAGCAGTGAAGCAGGGACAGATACGCAGTATTTT. This sequence joins TRBV6-1 and TRBJ2-3; D is uncertain. The CDR3 loop spans 13 amino acids. Trimming took off 0 bases at V and 3 bases at J, with 4 bases between the two ends. Germline assignment: CDR1 MNHNS and CDR2 SASEGT.

The genes are TRBV7-6 and TRBJ2-1; maybe TRBD1 (7 bases). Germline V lookup: CDR1 SGHVS, CDR2 FNYEAQ. This CDR3 region has 14 residues. Between the trimmed V and J ends, which lost 3 bases and 8 bases, there was a span of 14 bases. The CDR3 bases are TGTGCCAGCAGCTTTGACCGGAGGGGGCATGAGCAGTTCTTC. Amino acid sequence: CASSFDRRGHEQFF.

The gene calls are TRBV28 and TRBJ2-7; TRBD1 matches 10 bases. Germline assignment: CDR1 MDHEN and CDR2 SYDVKM. After removal of 6 bases from V and 4 bases from J, the junction contained 3 bases not matched to a gene. CDR3 size: 13 residues. The CDR3 DNA sequence: TGTGCCAGCAGCTGGGGACAGGGGTACGAGCAGTACTTC. Amino acid sequence: CASSWGQGYEQYF.

This chain joins TRBV2 and TRBJ2-3, with 7 nucleotides matching TRBD1. The CDR3 spans 15 residues. Germline values: CDR1 SNHLY, CDR2 FYNNEI. The CDR3 is CDTSGDRARVDTQYF. The DNA of the CDR3 is TGTGATACGAGCGGAGACAGGGCGCGGGTGGATACGCAGTATTTT.

In this sample, this clone turned up once. V usage is TRBV7-8 and J usage is TRBJ2-7, with TRBD1 matching 8 bases. The germline gives CDR1 SGHVS, CDR2 FQNEAQ. The trim removed 2 bases at V and 5 bases at J, leaving 5 bases unmatched. The CDR3 covers 14 residues. CDR3 sequence reads: CASSLPDRGNEQYF. In DNA form, the CDR3 reads TGTGCCAGCAGCTTACCTGACAGGGGCAACGAGCAGTACTTC.

Only a few counts were recorded for this clone. The sample carries other DNA sequences with the same CDR3. This sequence joins TRBV27 and TRBJ1-1; TRBD1 agrees at 7 bases. The germline V gene encodes CDR1 MNHEY and CDR2 SMNVEV (reference sequence). This CDR3 region has 14 residues. Trimming took 5 bases from V and 0 from J; bases not matched to a gene: 3. CDR3 bases: TGTGCCAGCAGTCCGACAGGGATGAACACTGAAGCTTTCTTT. Residues: CASSPTGMNTEAFF.

V and J are TRBV27 and TRBJ1-5; D might be TRBD1 (6 bases). In germline, CDR1 is MNHEY, CDR2 SMNVEV (reference sequence). Trimming removed 1 base at V and 2 bases at J, with 9 bases between. The CDR3 is 15 residues long. The CDR3 nucleotides are TGTGCCAGCAGTTTATACGCAGGGGGCAATCAGCCCCAGCATTTT. Its translation is CASSLYAGGNQPQHF.

This clone has only one observation. The chain is built from TRBV7-8 and TRBJ2-7; either TRBD1 or TRBD2 may supply D (6 bases each). The CDR3 has 14 residues. Per germline, CDR1 SGHVS and CDR2 FQNEAQ. Trimming left V 2 bases short and J 3 bases short, with 11 bases between. The CDR3 loop is CASSLRGVNYEQYF. CDR3 coding DNA: TGTGCCAGCAGCTTAAGGGGGGTGAACTACGAGCAGTACTTC.

V and J are TRBV6-6 and TRBJ2-3, with D perhaps TRBD2 (6 bases). CDR3 length: 14 residues. V gave up 7 bases and J gave up 0 bases, with 11 bases separating them. Germline CDR1 and CDR2: MNHNY and SVGAGI (reference sequence). The CDR3 DNA follows: TGTGCCAGCATAGGAGGGACTAGCACAGATACGCAGTATTTT. This encodes CASIGGTSTDTQYF.